The next 19 T cell receptor beta chains were all read from a single sample in a study of OX40 agonist ivuxolimab in advanced cancers. Measured with immunoSEQ multiplex PCR; TCRdb has only the in-frame clones, and not every one. The sample has 100,000 to 150,000 clones, 92% seen once; the top ten hold about 0.81%. The starting material was CD4+ or CD8+ T cells sorted from blood, obtained in a trial of the OX40 agonist ivuxolimab. The receptors shown here come from an adult with an advanced solid tumor such as melanoma, head and neck, liver or kidney cancer.

This chain connects TRBV27 to TRBJ1-6; a weak D match, TRBD1 (6 bases). The CDR3 runs to 17 residues. Germline CDR1 MNHEY, CDR2 SMNVEV (reference sequence). Trimming took off 8 bases at V and 0 bases at J, with 17 bases between the two ends. The CDR3 spells CASYRVGTSSYNSPLHF. In nucleotides, the CDR3 is TGTGCCAGCTACAGGGTTGGGACAAGCTCCTATAATTCACCCCTCCACTTT.

This sequence joins TRBV7-3 and TRBJ1-1, with D unresolved. The CDR3 covers 13 residues. Trimming removed 1 base from V and 3 bases from J, with 6 bases in between. Per germline, CDR1 SGHTA and CDR2 FQGTGA. The CDR3 bases are TGTGCCAGCAGCTTAAGGCACGACACTGAAGCTTTCTTT. Its translation is CASSLRHDTEAFF.

As regards this clone: An end of the junction does not agree with germline; a read error may underlie this. J is TRBJ2-5 and V is TRBV7-7, with D possibly TRBD1 on 6 matching bases. Per germline, CDR1 SSHAT and CDR2 FNYEAQ (reference sequence). The CDR3 length is 14 residues. CDR3 coding DNA: TGTGCTAGCAGCTTACAGGGTATGAGAGAGACCCAGTACTTC. Its translation is CASSLQGMRETQYF.

The chain is built from TRBV5-1 and TRBJ1-1, with a weak D call TRBD1 (5 bases). Germline lookup yields CDR1 SGHRS and CDR2 YFSETQ. The CDR3 extends over 15 amino acids. Trimming removed 0 bases from V and 3 bases from J, with 12 bases in between. Here the CDR3 reads CASSLESGWDTEAFF. The CDR3 bases are TGCGCCAGCAGCTTGGAATCAGGGTGGGACACTGAAGCTTTCTTT.

The V gene is TRBV11-3, the J gene TRBJ2-5; 7 nucleotides line up with TRBD1. From germline, CDR1 is SGHNT and CDR2 YENEEA. There are 17 residues in the CDR3. Trimming removed 5 bases from V and 1 base from J; junction bases left unmatched: 13. CDR3 DNA: TGTGCCAGCAGCCGGGGTCTGGGCAGGGGGAGCCAAGAGACCCAGTACTTC. It specifies CASSRGLGRGSQETQYF.

The chain combines TRBV19 with TRBJ2-1, with D perhaps matching TRBD1 or TRBD2 (5 bases each). Trimming took off 8 bases at V and 0 bases at J, with 17 bases between the two ends. Germline V gene lookup returns CDR1 LNHDA and CDR2 SQIVND (reference sequence). The CDR3 loop spans 16 amino acids. The CDR3 loop is CASLRRDASSYNEQFF. For the CDR3, the DNA is TGTGCCAGTCTGCGCCGGGACGCTAGCTCCTACAATGAGCAGTTCTTC. The full variable domain, in which reference TRBV19 and TRBJ2-1 provide the parts outside the CDR3, is DGGITQSPKYLFRKEGQNVTLSCEQNLNHDAMYWYRQDPGQGLRLIYYSQIVNDFQKGDIAEGYSVSREKKESFPLTVTSAQKNPTAFYLCASLRRDASSYNEQFFGPGTRLTVL.

This chain links TRBV7-2 with TRBJ1-1, with D perhaps matching TRBD1 (5 bases). Germline V CDR1 and CDR2: SGHTA, FQGNSA. V was cut by 5 bases and J by 7 bases, with 14 bases left in between. The CDR3 sequence is 13 residues long. CDR3: CASSATGNGEAFF. In DNA, the CDR3 is TGTGCCAGCAGCGCAACAGGTAACGGTGAAGCTTTCTTT.

The chain combines TRBV7-3 with TRBJ2-3; 9 nucleotides align to TRBD1. The CDR3 covers 15 residues. Germline loops: CDR1 SGHTA, CDR2 FQGTGA. V shed 4 bases, J shed 5 bases, and the junction held 7 bases outside the gene matches. The CDR3 protein is CASSYRTGAKDTQYF. CDR3 DNA: TGTGCCAGCAGCTATAGGACAGGGGCAAAAGATACGCAGTATTTT.

The V gene is TRBV28, the J gene TRBJ1-2; D might be TRBD1 (6 bases). The V gene's germline CDR1 is MDHEN and CDR2 SYDVKM. Trimming took 2 bases from V and 5 from J, leaving 9 bases between them. The CDR3 length is 13 residues. The CDR3 spells CASSLPGAYGYTF. CDR3 DNA: TGTGCCAGCAGTTTACCAGGGGCGTATGGCTACACCTTC.

V gene TRBV7-8 combines with J gene TRBJ2-4; TRBD2 agrees at 11 bases. Per germline, CDR1 SGHVS and CDR2 FQNEAQ. The CDR3 runs 18 residues. V gave up 2 bases and J gave up 0 bases; unmatched junction bases: 6. CDR3 sequence: CASSLLAGGSLAKNIQYF. CDR3 nucleotides: TGTGCCAGCAGCTTACTAGCGGGAGGCTCTCTAGCCAAAAACATTCAGTACTTC. The complete variable domain, with remaining parts taken from reference TRBV7-8 and TRBJ2-4, reads GAGVSQSPRYKVAKRGQDVALRCDPISGHVSLFWYQQALGQGPEFLTYFQNEAQLDKSGLPSDRFFAERPEGSVSTLKIQRTQQEDSAVYLCASSLLAGGSLAKNIQYFGAGTRLSVL.

The V and J genes are TRBV11-2 and TRBJ2-7, with TRBD1 matching 9 bases. The CDR3 extends over 16 amino acids. Germline-derived CDR1 and CDR2 are SGHAT and FQNNGV. The V and J ends lost 3 bases and 0 bases, in that order; junction bases with no gene match: 6. This CDR3 is CASSFRGTGLSYEQYF. The CDR3 DNA follows: TGTGCCAGCAGCTTTCGCGGGACAGGGCTCTCCTACGAGCAGTACTTC.

The CDR3 nucleotides are TGCGCCAGCGACACGGGACAGGGGACCTCTGGGGCCAACGTCCTGACTTTC. It yields the protein CASDTGQGTSGANVLTF. The rearrangement links TRBV5-1 to TRBJ2-6, with TRBD1 matching over 10 bases. The CDR3 spans 17 residues. J lost 0 bases, V lost 7 bases, and 7 bases had no gene match. Per germline, CDR1 SGHRS and CDR2 YFSETQ.

The chain uses TRBV19 and TRBJ1-2; D gene ambiguous. CDR1 and CDR2 from the germline V gene are LNHDA and SQIVND (reference sequence). This CDR3 is 13 amino acids long. Trimming removed 3 bases at V and 4 bases at J, with 9 bases between. The CDR3 bases are TGTGCCAGTAGTATTACGCCTGGCTATGGCTACACCTTC. Protein product: CASSITPGYGYTF. Full variable domain (remainder filled in from reference TRBV19 and TRBJ1-2): DGGITQSPKYLFRKEGQNVTLSCEQNLNHDAMYWYRQDPGQGLRLIYYSQIVNDFQKGDIAEGYSVSREKKESFPLTVTSAQKNPTAFYLCASSITPGYGYTFGSGTRLTVV.

The chain recombines TRBV28 with TRBJ1-1; possibly TRBD1 for D (6 bases). In germline, CDR1 is MDHEN, CDR2 SYDVKM. V lost 6 bases to trimming and J lost 4 bases, with 18 bases between them. CDR3 length equals 15 residues. As DNA, the CDR3 is TGTGCCAGCAGCTTGGGGGGGGCCCTGGGCACTGAAGCTTTCTTT. Translating it yields CASSLGGALGTEAFF.

The chain recombines TRBV7-3 with TRBJ2-1; tentative D call: TRBD2 (6 bases). CDR1 SGHTA and CDR2 FQGTGA come from the germline V gene. Trimming took off 1 base at V and 7 bases at J, with 20 bases between the two ends. The length of the CDR3 is 17 residues. This chain's CDR3 is CASSLIRRRDGENEQFF. The CDR3 DNA reads TGTGCCAGCAGCTTAATCCGTAGGCGGGACGGCGAGAATGAGCAGTTCTTC.

The DNA for the CDR3 is TGTGCCAGCAGCTTATTTTACAATGAGCAGTTCTTC. Translated, it gives CASSLFYNEQFF. The rearrangement uses TRBV7-2 and TRBJ2-1; no clear D. Germline loops: CDR1 SGHTA, CDR2 FQGNSA. Trimming left V 2 bases short and J 4 bases short, with 3 bases between. This CDR3 spans 12 amino acids.

DNA of the CDR3: TGTGCCAGCCGGGGGCCCAACGAGCAGTACTTC. Amino acids: CASRGPNEQYF. V and J are TRBV6-5 and TRBJ2-7; TRBD1 or TRBD2 may be the D gene (6 bases each). From germline, CDR1 is MNHEY and CDR2 SVGAGI. Between the trimmed V and J ends, which lost 8 bases and 5 bases, there was a span of 10 bases. The CDR3 contains 11 residues.

The chain carries TRBV28 and TRBJ1-2, with D possibly being TRBD1 (5 bases). The CDR3 extends over 14 amino acids. V was cut by 4 bases and J by 3 bases, with 12 bases left in between. The germline gives CDR1 MDHEN, CDR2 SYDVKM. CDR3 in amino acids: CASSSTAWDYGYTF. DNA of the CDR3: TGTGCCAGCAGTTCGACAGCGTGGGACTATGGCTACACCTTC.

The V gene is TRBV11-2, the J gene TRBJ1-1, with a tentative D call TRBD1 (5 bases). The germline gives CDR1 SGHAT, CDR2 FQNNGV. V was shortened by 4 bases and J by 1 base, with 13 bases between the two germline ends. The CDR3 extends over 15 amino acids. The CDR3 reads CASSYRGPTNTEAFF. DNA of the CDR3: TGTGCCAGCAGCTATCGGGGACCTACGAACACTGAAGCTTTCTTT.